This section outlines one TCR beta chain sequence together with its context. These data originate in a study of blood T cell repertoires in COVID-19. Germline V lookup: CDR1 WSHSY, CDR2 SAAADI. V trimming: 2 bases; J trimming: 8 bases; junction bases outside the gene matches: 8. CDR3 size: 17 residues. Original processing methods: Estimates of nucleated cell counts were drawn from the amplification of reference gene primers. Clones were sequenced by immunoSEQ multiplex PCR, and TCRdb holds only the in-frame ones, with some missing. V, J and clone size reflect that table, while D and trimming were determined from the DNA. The sample consists of a few hundred thousand clones, approximately 86% of them appearing once. Clinical history reported by participants formed the basis on which cohorts were assigned.

The sequence came from a woman aged 40 to 49 with acute COVID-19. Sequencing was done on a sample of PBMCs or T cells enriched from blood (not recorded which). The rearrangement uses TRBV10-2 and TRBJ2-1, with 14 bases matching TRBD2. This CDR3 reads CASSEPGLAGVGDEQFF. The CDR3 DNA reads TGCGCCAGCAGTGAGCCGGGACTAGCGGGAGTAGGCGATGAGCAGTTCTTC.